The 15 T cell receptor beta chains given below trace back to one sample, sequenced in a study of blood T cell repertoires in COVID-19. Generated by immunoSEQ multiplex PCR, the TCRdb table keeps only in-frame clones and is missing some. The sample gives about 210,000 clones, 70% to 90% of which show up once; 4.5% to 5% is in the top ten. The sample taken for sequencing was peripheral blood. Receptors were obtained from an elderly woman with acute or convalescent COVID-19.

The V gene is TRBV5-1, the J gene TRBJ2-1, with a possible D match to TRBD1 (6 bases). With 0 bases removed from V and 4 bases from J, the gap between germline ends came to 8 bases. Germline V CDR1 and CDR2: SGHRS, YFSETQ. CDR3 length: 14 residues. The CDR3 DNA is TGCGCCAGCAGCTTGGAGGGACAATACAATGAGCAGTTCTTC. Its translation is CASSLEGQYNEQFF. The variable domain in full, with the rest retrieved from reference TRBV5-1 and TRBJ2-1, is KAGVTQTPRYLIKTRGQQVTLSCSPISGHRSVSWYQQTPGQGLQFLFEYFSETQRNKGNFPGRFSGRQFSNSRSEMNVSTLELGDSALYLCASSLEGQYNEQFFGPGTRLTVL.

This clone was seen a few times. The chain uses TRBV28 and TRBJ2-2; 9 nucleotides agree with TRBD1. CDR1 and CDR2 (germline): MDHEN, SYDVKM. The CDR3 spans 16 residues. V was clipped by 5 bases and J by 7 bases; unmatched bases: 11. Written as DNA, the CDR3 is TGTGCCAGCAGTGTAACAGGGGGCGGATGGGGCGGGGAGCTGTTTTTT. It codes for CASSVTGGGWGGELFF.

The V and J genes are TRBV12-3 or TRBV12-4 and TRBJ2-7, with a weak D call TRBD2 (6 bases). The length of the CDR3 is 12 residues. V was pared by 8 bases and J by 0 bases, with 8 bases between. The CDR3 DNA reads TGTGCCAGCCGGGAGTCCTCCTACGAGCAGTACTTC. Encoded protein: CASRESSYEQYF.

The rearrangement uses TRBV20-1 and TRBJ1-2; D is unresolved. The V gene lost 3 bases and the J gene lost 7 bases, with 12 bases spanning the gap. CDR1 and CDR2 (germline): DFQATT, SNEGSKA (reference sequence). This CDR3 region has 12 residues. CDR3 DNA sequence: TGCAGTGCTAGTAGGCAGTCGGGTGGCTACACCTTC. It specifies CSASRQSGGYTF.

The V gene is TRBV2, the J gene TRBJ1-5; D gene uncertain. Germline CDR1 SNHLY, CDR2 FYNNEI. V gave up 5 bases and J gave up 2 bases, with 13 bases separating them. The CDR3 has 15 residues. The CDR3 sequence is CASSPEGVGNQPQHF. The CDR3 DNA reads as TGTGCCAGCAGTCCCGAGGGAGTTGGCAATCAGCCCCAGCATTTT.

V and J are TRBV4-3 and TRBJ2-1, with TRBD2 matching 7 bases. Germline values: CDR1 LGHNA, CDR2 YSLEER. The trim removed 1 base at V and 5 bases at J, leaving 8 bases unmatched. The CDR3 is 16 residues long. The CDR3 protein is CASSQGWREYHNEQFF. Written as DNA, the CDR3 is TGCGCCAGCAGCCAAGGCTGGCGGGAGTATCACAATGAGCAGTTCTTC.

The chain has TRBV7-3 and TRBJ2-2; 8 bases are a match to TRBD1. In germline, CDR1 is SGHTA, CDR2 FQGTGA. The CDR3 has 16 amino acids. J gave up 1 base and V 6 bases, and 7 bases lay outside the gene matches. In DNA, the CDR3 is TGTGCCAGCAGTAACCAGGGGGCGGGGAACACCGGGGAGCTGTTTTTT. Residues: CASSNQGAGNTGELFF.

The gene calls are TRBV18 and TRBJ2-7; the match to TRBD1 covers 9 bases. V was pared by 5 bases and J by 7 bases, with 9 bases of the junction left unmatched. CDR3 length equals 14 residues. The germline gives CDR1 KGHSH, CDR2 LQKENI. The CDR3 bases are TGTGCCAGCTCAGAATTACAGGGGGCGGTAGAGCAGTACTTC. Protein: CASSELQGAVEQYF.

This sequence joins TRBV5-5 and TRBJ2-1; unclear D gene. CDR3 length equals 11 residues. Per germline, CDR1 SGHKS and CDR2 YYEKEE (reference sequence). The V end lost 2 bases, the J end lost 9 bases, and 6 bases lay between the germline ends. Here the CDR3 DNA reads TGTGCCAGCAGCTTTTATAGTGAGCAGTTCTTC. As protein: CASSFYSEQFF.

The CDR3 protein is CASSSISRDFRYGYTF. As DNA, the CDR3 is TGTGCCAGCAGCTCGATAAGCAGGGATTTCCGTTATGGCTACACCTTC. The chain carries TRBV5-4 and TRBJ1-2; maybe TRBD1 (5 bases). Germline loops: CDR1 SGHNT, CDR2 YYREEE (reference sequence). The germline V and J ends were trimmed by 3 bases and 5 bases, with 20 bases remaining between them. There are 16 residues in the CDR3.

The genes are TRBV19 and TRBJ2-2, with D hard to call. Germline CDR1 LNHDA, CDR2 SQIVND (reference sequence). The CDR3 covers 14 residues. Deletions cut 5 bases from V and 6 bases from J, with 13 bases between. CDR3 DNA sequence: TGTGCCAGTAGTCGGCAGCGTCTGGCCGGGGAGCTGTTTTTT. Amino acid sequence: CASSRQRLAGELFF.

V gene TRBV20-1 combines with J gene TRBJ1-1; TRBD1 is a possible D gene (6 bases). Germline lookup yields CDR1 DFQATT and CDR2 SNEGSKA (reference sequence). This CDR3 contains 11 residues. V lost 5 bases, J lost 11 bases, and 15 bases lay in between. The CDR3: CSARTVRAAFF. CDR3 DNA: TGCAGTGCTCGGACAGTCCGCGCCGCTTTCTTT.

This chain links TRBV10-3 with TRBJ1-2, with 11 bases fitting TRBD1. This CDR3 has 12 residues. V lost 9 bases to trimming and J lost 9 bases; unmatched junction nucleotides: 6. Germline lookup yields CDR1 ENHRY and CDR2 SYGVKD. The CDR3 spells CAMRDRGISYTF. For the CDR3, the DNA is TGTGCCATGCGGGACAGGGGGATCAGCTACACCTTC.

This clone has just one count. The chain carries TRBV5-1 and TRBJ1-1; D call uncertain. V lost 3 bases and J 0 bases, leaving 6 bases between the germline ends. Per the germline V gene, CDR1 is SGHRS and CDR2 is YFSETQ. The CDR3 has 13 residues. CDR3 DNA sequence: TGCGCCAGCAGCTCAACAGTGAACACTGAAGCTTTCTTT. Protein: CASSSTVNTEAFF. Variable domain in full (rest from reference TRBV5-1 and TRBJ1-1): KAGVTQTPRYLIKTRGQQVTLSCSPISGHRSVSWYQQTPGQGLQFLFEYFSETQRNKGNFPGRFSGRQFSNSRSEMNVSTLELGDSALYLCASSSTVNTEAFFGQGTRLTVV.

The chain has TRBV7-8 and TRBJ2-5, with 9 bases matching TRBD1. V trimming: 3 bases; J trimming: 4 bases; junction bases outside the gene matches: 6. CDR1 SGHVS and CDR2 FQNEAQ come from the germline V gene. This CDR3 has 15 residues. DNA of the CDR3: TGTGCCAGCAGCTTTAACAGGGGGCAGGGAGAGACCCAGTACTTC. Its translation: CASSFNRGQGETQYF.